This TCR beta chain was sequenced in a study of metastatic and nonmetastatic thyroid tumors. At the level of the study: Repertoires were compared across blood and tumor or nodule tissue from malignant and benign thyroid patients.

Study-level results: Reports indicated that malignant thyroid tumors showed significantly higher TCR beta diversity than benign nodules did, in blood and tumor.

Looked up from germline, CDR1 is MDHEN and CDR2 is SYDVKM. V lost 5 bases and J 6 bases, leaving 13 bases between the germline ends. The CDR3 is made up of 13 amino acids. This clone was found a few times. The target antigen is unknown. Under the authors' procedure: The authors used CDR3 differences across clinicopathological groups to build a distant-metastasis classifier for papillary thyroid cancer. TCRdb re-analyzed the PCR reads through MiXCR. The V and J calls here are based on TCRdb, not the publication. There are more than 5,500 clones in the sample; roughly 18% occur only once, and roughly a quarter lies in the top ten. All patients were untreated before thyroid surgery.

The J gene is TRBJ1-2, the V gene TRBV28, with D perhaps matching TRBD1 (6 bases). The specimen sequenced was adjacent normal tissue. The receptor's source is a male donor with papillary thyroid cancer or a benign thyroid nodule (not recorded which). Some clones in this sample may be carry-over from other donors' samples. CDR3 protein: CASSLTGNHGYTF. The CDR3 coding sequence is TGTGCCAGCAGTCTCACAGGGAACCATGGCTACACCTTC.